This record concerns one T cell receptor beta chain sequence. The data are from a study of control samples from healthy donors and cancer patients. Libraries were prepared by immunoSEQ multiplex PCR; TCRdb keeps only in-frame clonotypes and omits some of them. The top ten hold around 2% of the sample, which has over 150,000 clones, about 91% seen once. Sequencing used blood. The clonotype was recovered from a woman aged 40 to 50 in good health.

The CDR3: CASTRAVSLGNQPQHF. The CDR3 DNA follows: TGTGCCAGTACCAGGGCTGTTAGTCTCGGCAATCAGCCCCAGCATTTT. V and J are TRBV19 and TRBJ1-5; D might be TRBD1 (5 bases). The V and J ends lost 7 bases and 2 bases respectively, with 18 bases between them. Germline CDR1 and CDR2: LNHDA and SQIVND (reference sequence). The CDR3 sequence is 16 residues long. Based on the CDR3 plus reference TRBV19 and TRBJ1-5, the full variable domain is DGGITQSPKYLFRKEGQNVTLSCEQNLNHDAMYWYRQDPGQGLRLIYYSQIVNDFQKGDIAEGYSVSREKKESFPLTVTSAQKNPTAFYLCASTRAVSLGNQPQHFGDGTRLSIL.